The rows below give T cell receptor beta chains drawn from one sample of a study of T cell repertoires in cytomegalovirus infection. TCRdb independently ran MiXCR on the reads; one entry per CDR3 protein. The sample contains hundreds of thousands of distinct CDR3 sequences, 17% of which appear only once. Sequencing input: PBMCs. These receptors came from a human donor in good health (CMV status not recorded). Some clones in this sample may be carry-over from other donors' samples. The CDR3 runs from the conserved cysteine through the conserved F or W. The order of the fields is J gene, clone size, V gene, CDR3 length, D gene, CDR3 protein, CDR3 DNA. D genes are given only for firm matches. The size of a clone is reported for some rows only, either as once, few or many, or as a class for expanded clones.

J: TRBJ1-2
size: many
V: TRBV20-1
length: 14
D: -
CDR3: CSARDPVINYGYTF
DNA: TGCAGTGCTAGAGATCCGGTGATTAACTATGGCTACACCTTC

J: TRBJ1-2
size: -
V: TRBV4-1
length: 15
D: TRBD1
CDR3: CASSQDAQGDRGYTF
DNA: TGCGCCAGCAGCCAAGACGCCCAGGGGGATCGTGGCTACACCTTC

J: TRBJ1-5
size: many
V: TRBV7-9
length: 16
D: -
CDR3: CASSLAIGGMNQPQHF
DNA: TGTGCCAGCAGCTTAGCGATCGGGGGTATGAATCAGCCCCAGCATTTT

J: TRBJ1-1
size: once
V: TRBV28
length: 15
D: -
CDR3: CASSFHGGGNTEAFF
DNA: TGTGCCAGCAGTTTCCACGGGGGTGGGAACACTGAAGCTTTCTTT

J: TRBJ1-2
size: few
V: TRBV7-9
length: 14
D: TRBD1
CDR3: CASSPERTGHGYTF
DNA: TGTGCCAGCAGCCCAGAAAGGACAGGGCACGGCTACACCTTC

J: TRBJ2-2
size: -
V: TRBV5-4
length: 15
D: -
CDR3: CASSFTTGYTGELFF
DNA: TGTGCCAGCAGCTTTACTACAGGGTACACCGGGGAGCTGTTTTTT

J: TRBJ1-5
size: -
V: TRBV29-1
length: 13
D: TRBD1
CDR3: CSVVPTGGQPQHF
DNA: TGCAGCGTCGTTCCGACAGGGGGTCAGCCCCAGCATTTT

J: TRBJ2-6
size: many
V: TRBV6-5
length: 15
D: -
CDR3: CASSYSGAGANVLTF
DNA: TGTGCCAGCAGTTACTCGGGGGCGGGGGCCAACGTCCTGACTTTC

J: TRBJ1-2
size: many
V: TRBV20-1
length: 14
D: -
CDR3: CSASPTPGLYGYTF
DNA: TGCAGTGCTAGCCCCACGCCAGGGCTCTATGGCTACACCTTC

J: TRBJ2-3
size: many
V: TRBV10-3
length: 13
D: -
CDR3: CAISDQGADTQYF
DNA: TGTGCCATCAGTGACCAGGGTGCAGATACGCAGTATTTT

J: TRBJ2-2
size: many
V: TRBV11-2
length: 16
D: TRBD2
CDR3: CASSYTSGANTGELFF
DNA: TGTGCCAGCAGCTATACTAGCGGGGCAAACACCGGGGAGCTGTTTTTT

J: TRBJ2-7
size: -
V: TRBV11-2
length: 13
D: -
CDR3: CASSGGPWGEQYF
DNA: TGTGCCAGCTCCGGGGGGCCCTGGGGGGAGCAGTACTTC

J: TRBJ1-5
size: few
V: TRBV10-3
length: 15
D: -
CDR3: CAISPDMGPHQPQHF
DNA: TGTGCCATCAGCCCGGACATGGGACCCCATCAGCCCCAGCATTTT

J: TRBJ2-6
size: -
V: TRBV10-3
length: 18
D: -
CDR3: CAISDWIGVGSGANVLTF
DNA: TGTGCCATCAGTGATTGGATAGGGGTAGGGAGCGGGGCCAACGTCCTGACTTTC

J: TRBJ2-2
size: -
V: TRBV15
length: 15
D: -
CDR3: CATSSPTPNTGELFF
DNA: TGTGCCACCAGCAGCCCAACCCCGAACACCGGGGAGCTGTTTTTT

J: TRBJ1-1
size: few
V: TRBV12-3/TRBV12-4
length: 13
D: -
CDR3: CASSLGHYTEAFF
DNA: TGTGCCAGCAGTTTGGGTCATTACACTGAAGCTTTCTTT

J: TRBJ2-4
size: few
V: TRBV28
length: 19
D: TRBD1
CDR3: CASSLLDRGQDRAKNIQYF
DNA: TGTGCCAGCAGTTTGTTGGACAGGGGGCAGGATAGGGCCAAAAACATTCAGTACTTC

J: TRBJ1-4
size: many
V: TRBV7-2
length: 12
D: -
CDR3: CASSFVGEKLFF
DNA: TGTGCCAGCAGCTTCGTCGGCGAAAAACTGTTTTTT

J: TRBJ2-2
size: -
V: TRBV28
length: 16
D: -
CDR3: CASSLTAGESIGELFF
DNA: TGTGCCAGCAGTTTAACCGCAGGGGAGTCGATCGGGGAGCTGTTTTTT

J: TRBJ1-2
size: few
V: TRBV10-2
length: 15
D: -
CDR3: CASTSGGSPIYGYTF
DNA: TGCGCCAGCACCTCGGGGGGGTCGCCCATTTATGGCTACACCTTC

J: TRBJ1-2
size: few
V: TRBV5-1
length: 14
D: TRBD1
CDR3: CASSLAVAGGGYTF
DNA: TGCGCCAGCAGCTTGGCTGTGGCAGGGGGTGGCTACACCTTC

J: TRBJ1-3
size: many
V: TRBV7-2
length: 14
D: -
CDR3: CASSLEVSGNTIYF
DNA: TGTGCCAGCAGCTTAGAGGTTTCTGGAAACACCATATATTTT

J: TRBJ1-5
size: -
V: TRBV18
length: 13
D: TRBD1
CDR3: CASSIDRVQPQHF
DNA: TGTGCCAGCTCTATAGACAGGGTCCAGCCCCAGCATTTT

J: TRBJ2-5
size: few
V: TRBV7-9
length: 15
D: TRBD2
CDR3: CASSSRFGGEETQYF
DNA: TGTGCCAGCAGCTCCCGGTTTGGGGGGGAAGAGACCCAGTACTTC

J: TRBJ1-1
size: -
V: TRBV6-1
length: 16
D: TRBD1
CDR3: CASRRDRGLAYTEAFF
DNA: TGTGCCAGCAGGAGAGACAGGGGCCTTGCCTACACTGAAGCTTTCTTT

J: TRBJ1-2
size: many
V: TRBV7-8
length: 12
D: TRBD1
CDR3: CASRQGDYGYTF
DNA: TGTGCCAGCCGACAGGGGGACTATGGCTACACCTTC

J: TRBJ2-3
size: many
V: TRBV7-2
length: 15
D: -
CDR3: CASSRGGPLADTQYF
DNA: TGTGCCAGCAGCCGGGGCGGGCCCCTTGCAGATACGCAGTATTTT

J: TRBJ1-6
size: -
V: TRBV25-1
length: 14
D: -
CDR3: CASSEAFYNSPLHF
DNA: TGTGCCAGCAGTGAAGCGTTCTATAATTCACCCCTCCACTTT

J: TRBJ2-7
size: -
V: TRBV27
length: 15
D: TRBD1
CDR3: CASSFTGDGIYEQYF
DNA: TGTGCCAGCAGTTTTACAGGGGACGGTATTTACGAGCAGTACTTC

J: TRBJ2-2
size: -
V: TRBV9
length: 16
D: -
CDR3: CASSVDLYRNTGELFF
DNA: TGTGCCAGCAGCGTAGATCTCTACCGGAACACCGGGGAGCTGTTTTTT

J: TRBJ2-2
size: many
V: TRBV7-2
length: 14
D: -
CDR3: CASSYQAGTGELFF
DNA: TGTGCCAGCAGCTATCAAGCGGGCACCGGGGAGCTGTTTTTT

J: TRBJ2-3
size: many
V: TRBV6-5
length: 14
D: -
CDR3: CASSYSPYQDTQYF
DNA: TGTGCCAGCAGTTACTCCCCCTACCAAGATACGCAGTATTTT

J: TRBJ1-5
size: many
V: TRBV20-1
length: 13
D: -
CDR3: CSARGDTNQPQHF
DNA: TGCAGTGCTAGAGGCGACACTAATCAGCCCCAGCATTTT

J: TRBJ2-7
size: few
V: TRBV28
length: 13
D: -
CDR3: CASSWAGRYEQYF
DNA: TGTGCCAGCAGTTGGGCAGGGCGGTACGAGCAGTACTTC

J: TRBJ2-1
size: -
V: TRBV18
length: 14
D: -
CDR3: CASSPGQHYNEQFF
DNA: TGTGCCAGCTCACCTGGACAGCACTACAATGAGCAGTTCTTC

J: TRBJ2-2
size: -
V: TRBV5-4
length: 16
D: TRBD2
CDR3: CASRSRLAANTGELFF
DNA: TGTGCCAGCAGATCTCGTCTAGCGGCCAACACCGGGGAGCTGTTTTTT

J: TRBJ2-7
size: -
V: TRBV4-3
length: 17
D: -
CDR3: CASSLDYKGRRAYEQYF
DNA: TGCGCCAGCAGCCTCGATTATAAGGGTCGAAGGGCTTACGAGCAGTACTTC

J: TRBJ1-1
size: few
V: TRBV27
length: 14
D: TRBD1
CDR3: CASSFQDRATEAFF
DNA: TGTGCCAGCAGTTTCCAGGACAGGGCCACTGAAGCTTTCTTT

J: TRBJ2-6
size: few
V: TRBV7-9
length: 17
D: -
CDR3: CASSLDQLSSGANVLTF
DNA: TGTGCCAGCAGCTTAGATCAGTTAAGCTCTGGGGCCAACGTCCTGACTTTC

J: TRBJ2-1
size: -
V: TRBV20-1
length: 16
D: TRBD2
CDR3: CSAKGTSGGTYNEQFF
DNA: TGCAGTGCAAAGGGGACTAGCGGGGGAACCTACAATGAGCAGTTCTTC

J: TRBJ1-6
size: few
V: TRBV20-1
length: 16
D: -
CDR3: CSARDLGVNYNSPLHF
DNA: TGCAGTGCTAGAGATTTGGGCGTAAATTATAATTCACCCCTCCACTTT

J: TRBJ2-7
size: few
V: TRBV7-9
length: 15
D: TRBD2
CDR3: CASNLRAGGSYEQYF
DNA: TGTGCCAGCAACTTACGAGCGGGGGGATCCTACGAGCAGTACTTC

J: TRBJ2-3
size: -
V: TRBV6-5
length: 14
D: -
CDR3: CASSYSTSTDTQYF
DNA: TGTGCCAGCAGTTACTCGACGAGCACAGATACGCAGTATTTT

J: TRBJ2-2
size: few
V: TRBV6-6
length: 14
D: -
CDR3: CASSYRVSGGELFF
DNA: TGTGCCAGCAGTTATAGGGTCTCGGGAGGGGAGCTGTTTTTT

J: TRBJ2-1
size: many
V: TRBV7-7
length: 16
D: TRBD2
CDR3: CASSARLAVGYNEQFF
DNA: TGTGCTAGCAGCGCCCGACTAGCGGTAGGATACAATGAGCAGTTCTTC

J: TRBJ1-5
size: many
V: TRBV6-6
length: 13
D: -
CDR3: CASRLGDNQPQHF
DNA: TGTGCCAGCAGATTAGGGGACAATCAGCCCCAGCATTTT

J: TRBJ1-2
size: -
V: TRBV12-3/TRBV12-4
length: 15
D: -
CDR3: CASSLFRGAGYGYTF
DNA: TGTGCCAGCAGTTTATTTCGGGGGGCCGGGTATGGCTACACCTTC

J: TRBJ1-1
size: -
V: TRBV27
length: 14
D: -
CDR3: CASSRWGGDTEAFF
DNA: TGTGCCAGCAGTCGGTGGGGAGGGGACACTGAAGCTTTCTTT

J: TRBJ1-1
size: many
V: TRBV7-2
length: 13
D: -
CDR3: CASSLPTNTEAFF
DNA: TGTGCCAGCAGCTTACCGACGAACACTGAAGCTTTCTTT

J: TRBJ2-7
size: -
V: TRBV20-1
length: 14
D: -
CDR3: CSASVNRGTYEQYF
DNA: TGCAGTGCTAGTGTCAACCGGGGCACCTACGAGCAGTACTTC

J: TRBJ2-7
size: many
V: TRBV20-1
length: 14
D: -
CDR3: CSARSQTLSYEQYF
DNA: TGCAGTGCCCGTAGCCAGACCCTCTCCTACGAGCAGTACTTC

J: TRBJ2-7
size: few
V: TRBV6-5
length: 14
D: -
CDR3: CASSYEQGGYEQYF
DNA: TGTGCCAGCAGTTACGAGCAGGGAGGCTACGAGCAGTACTTC

J: TRBJ1-5
size: many
V: TRBV6-1
length: 13
D: TRBD1
CDR3: CASAGQTNQPQHF
DNA: TGTGCCAGCGCGGGACAGACGAATCAGCCCCAGCATTTT